What follows describes a single T cell receptor beta chain. Its matching antigen is unknown. The data stem from a study of cytomegalovirus exposure and HLA in healthy donors. This CDR3 region has 13 residues. Trimming removed 3 bases at V and 3 bases at J, with 10 bases between. CDR1 is SGHRS and CDR2 is YFSETQ in the germline V gene. Study-wide points: A prior analysis recorded that most TCR beta V segments were productive about 87% or about 30% of the time.

60 Vbeta and 13 Jbeta primers were used in PCR. Assay used: immunoSEQ multiplex PCR; TCRdb lists only in-frame clones, some missing. The repertoire holds tens of thousands of clones, with 66% as singletons. The sample comprised PBMCs. The chain is built from TRBV5-1 and TRBJ2-7; D may be TRBD2 (6 bases). This receptor was taken from a man in his fifties in good health and CMV-seropositive. The CDR3 DNA sequence: TGCGCCAGCAGCTGGACGGGGGTCTACGAGCAGTACTTC. Translation gives CASSWTGVYEQYF.